Below are 21 T cell receptor beta chains sequenced from a single sample in a study of cytomegalovirus exposure and HLA in healthy donors (dated by TCRdb to 2016 to 2017). The library relied on the immunoSEQ multiplex PCR assay. For the multiplex PCR, a mixture combining 60 forward primers for TCR Vbeta segments and 13 reverse primers for TCR Jbeta segments was used. Not all clones reach the TCRdb copy of this immuneACCESS table, which keeps in-frame sequences only. Checked studies attribute under half of the gap to unresolved V genes and leave the rest unexplained. Present in this sample are tens of thousands of clones, under 80% of which were seen just once. The ten largest clones capture approximately 14% of the sample. Material for sequencing was PBMCs. The receptor source for this set is a male donor in good health and CMV-seropositive.

This clone came up once. The V gene is TRBV7-2, the J gene TRBJ1-1; D remains ambiguous. From germline, CDR1 is SGHTA and CDR2 FQGNSA. This CDR3 contains 15 residues. V lost 1 base, J lost 3 bases, and 12 bases lay in between. The CDR3 DNA reads TGTGCCAGCAGCTTAGTAGGAGGGTTGGACACTGAAGCTTTCTTT. It specifies CASSLVGGLDTEAFF.

V and J are TRBV10-3 and TRBJ1-5; D is ambiguous. V dropped 4 bases and J dropped 3 bases, with 10 bases sitting between them. This CDR3 is 14 amino acids long. Germline-derived CDR1 and CDR2 are ENHRY and SYGVKD. The CDR3 nucleotides are TGTGCCATCAGTGGTGGCCCGTTCAATCAGCCCCAGCATTTT. This gives the protein CAISGGPFNQPQHF.

This clone was found a few times. The V call is TRBV5-6, the J call TRBJ2-7; D is unresolved. The length of the CDR3 is 11 residues. Trimming shortened V by 4 bases and J by 6 bases, and 8 bases separated the two germline ends. Germline V gene sequence: CDR1 SGHDT, CDR2 YYEEEE. Written as DNA, the CDR3 is TGTGCCAGCAGCGGATCGGGCGAGCAGTACTTC. This encodes CASSGSGEQYF.

This clone appeared a single time. V and J are TRBV5-1 and TRBJ2-2; D is uncertain. Germline CDR1 is SGHRS and CDR2 is YFSETQ. CDR3 length: 17 amino acids. V gave up 0 bases and J gave up 0 bases, with 12 bases separating them. The CDR3 loop is CASSLEVGATNTGELFF. In nucleotides, the CDR3 is TGCGCCAGCAGCTTGGAAGTCGGAGCCACGAACACCGGGGAGCTGTTTTTT. Based on the CDR3 plus reference TRBV5-1 and TRBJ2-2, the full variable domain is KAGVTQTPRYLIKTRGQQVTLSCSPISGHRSVSWYQQTPGQGLQFLFEYFSETQRNKGNFPGRFSGRQFSNSRSEMNVSTLELGDSALYLCASSLEVGATNTGELFFGEGSRLTVL.

This rearrangement joins TRBV5-1 to TRBJ2-1; D possibly corresponds to TRBD2 (5 bases). CDR3 size: 14 residues. In germline, CDR1 is SGHRS, CDR2 YFSETQ. V was pared by 5 bases and J by 6 bases, with 15 bases between. The CDR3 sequence is CASSRRSGSNEQFF. CDR3 nucleotide sequence: TGCGCCAGCAGTCGTCGTTCGGGATCCAATGAGCAGTTCTTC.

The V call is TRBV5-4, the J call TRBJ2-1, with 7 bases that match TRBD1. CDR1 is SGHNT and CDR2 is YYREEE in the germline V gene (reference sequence). V trimming: 3 bases; J trimming: 3 bases; junction bases outside the gene matches: 6. CDR3 size: 15 residues. DNA for the CDR3: TGTGCCAGCAGCTCCCCCCGGGACAGCTACAATGAGCAGTTCTTC. The encoded protein is CASSSPRDSYNEQFF.

The chain joins TRBV14 to TRBJ2-2, with 8 bases identical to TRBD1. CDR1 and CDR2 (germline): SGHDN, FVKESK. This CDR3 is built from 15 residues. Losses at the gene ends were 1 base for V and 5 bases for J; bases not matched to a gene: 3. CDR3 region: CASSQVQGATGELFF. The CDR3 coding sequence is TGTGCCAGCAGCCAAGTCCAGGGGGCTACCGGGGAGCTGTTTTTT.

The V call is TRBV30, the J call TRBJ1-6, with 8 bases matching TRBD1. CDR3 length equals 15 residues. V lost 2 bases to trimming and J lost 6 bases; unmatched junction nucleotides: 6. CDR1 and CDR2 (germline): GTSNPN, SVGIG (reference sequence). The CDR3 loop reads CAWSIGQGGNSPLHF. The CDR3 coding sequence is TGTGCCTGGAGTATCGGACAGGGAGGTAATTCACCCCTCCACTTT.

The chain uses TRBV4-1 and TRBJ1-1; D is perhaps TRBD1 (6 bases). Trimming stripped 4 bases from V and 0 bases from J, with 9 bases between. Germline values: CDR1 MGHRA, CDR2 YSYEKL. This CDR3 spans 14 amino acids. This CDR3 is CASSRTALNTEAFF. DNA of the CDR3: TGCGCCAGCAGCCGGACAGCTCTGAACACTGAAGCTTTCTTT.

This clone was counted between two and nine times. This sequence joins TRBV6-5 and TRBJ1-5, with a weak D call TRBD1 (6 bases). Germline values: CDR1 MNHEY, CDR2 SVGAGI. This CDR3 spans 15 amino acids. With 5 bases removed from V and 0 bases from J, the gap between germline ends came to 11 bases. The CDR3 reads CASSPRDNSNQPQHF. The CDR3 nucleotides are TGTGCCAGCAGTCCCCGGGACAATAGCAATCAGCCCCAGCATTTT.

The chain has TRBV5-1 and TRBJ2-1; D unclear. V was clipped by 0 bases and J by 3 bases, with 10 bases between them. The CDR3 is 15 amino acids. Germline V gene sequence: CDR1 SGHRS, CDR2 YFSETQ. As DNA, the CDR3 is TGCGCCAGCAGCTTGGGTTCGAGCAACTACAATGAGCAGTTCTTC. It specifies CASSLGSSNYNEQFF. The full variable domain, rest sourced from reference TRBV5-1 and TRBJ2-1, is KAGVTQTPRYLIKTRGQQVTLSCSPISGHRSVSWYQQTPGQGLQFLFEYFSETQRNKGNFPGRFSGRQFSNSRSEMNVSTLELGDSALYLCASSLGSSNYNEQFFGPGTRLTVL.

CDR3 coding DNA: TGCGCCAGCAGCCAAGACCGGGACACTGAAGCTTTCTTT. Encoded protein: CASSQDRDTEAFF. The chain links TRBV4-3 to TRBJ1-1; D is unclear. CDR1 and CDR2 from the germline V gene are LGHNA and YSLEER. Deletions cut 0 bases from V and 3 bases from J, with 5 bases between. The CDR3 consists of 13 residues.

V and J are TRBV7-2 and TRBJ1-6, with a weak D call TRBD1 (5 bases). This CDR3 contains 15 residues. The germline gives CDR1 SGHTA, CDR2 FQGNSA. V shed 3 bases and J shed 1 base, with 7 bases lying between them. CDR3 in DNA: TGTGCCAGCAGCTTCGGGGGATCCTATAATTCACCCCTCCACTTT. Amino acids: CASSFGGSYNSPLHF.

This clone was detected once. The chain recombines TRBV7-2 with TRBJ2-1; possible D gene TRBD2, 5 bases. V gave up 5 bases and J gave up 1 base, with 9 bases separating them. Germline CDR1 is SGHTA and CDR2 is FQGNSA. The CDR3 has 14 amino acids. As DNA, the CDR3 is TGTGCCAGCAGCGGAGGAAATTCCTACAATGAGCAGTTCTTC. Translating it yields CASSGGNSYNEQFF.

This clone appeared once. V usage is TRBV5-1 and J usage is TRBJ2-1; tentative D call: TRBD2 (7 bases). This CDR3 contains 17 residues. Germline V gene sequence: CDR1 SGHRS, CDR2 YFSETQ. The V gene lost 0 bases and the J gene lost 0 bases, with 13 bases spanning the gap. In DNA form, the CDR3 reads TGCGCCAGCAGCTTGGTAGGGGGGGCGAGCTCCTACAATGAGCAGTTCTTC. It yields the protein CASSLVGGASSYNEQFF.

The chain joins TRBV2 to TRBJ2-5; TRBD1 agrees at 8 bases. CDR3 size: 14 residues. Trimming at V came to 6 bases and at J to 4 bases, leaving 7 bases not matched to a gene. The germline gives CDR1 SNHLY, CDR2 FYNNEI. CDR3 region: CASRADRAGETQYF. The CDR3 DNA follows: TGTGCCAGCAGGGCGGACAGGGCGGGAGAGACCCAGTACTTC.

This clone has a handful of counts. The chain carries TRBV25-1 and TRBJ2-5; 7 nucleotides line up with TRBD2. Germline trimming cut 0 bases from V and 2 bases from J; bases unmatched to any gene: 3. This CDR3 has 15 residues. Germline CDR1 is MGHDK and CDR2 is SYGVNS. DNA for the CDR3: TGTGCCAGCAGTGAATATACCGGGGGGCAAGAGACCCAGTACTTC. Translated: CASSEYTGGQETQYF. The full variable domain, rest sourced from reference TRBV25-1 and TRBJ2-5, is EADIYQTPRYLVIGTGKKITLECSQTMGHDKMYWYQQDPGMELHLIHYSYGVNSTEKGDLSSESTVSRIRTEHFPLTLESARPSHTSQYLCASSEYTGGQETQYFGPGTRLLVL.

A few counts support this clone. The chain joins TRBV28 to TRBJ1-2, with D perhaps TRBD1 (5 bases). V was clipped by 7 bases and J by 2 bases, with 5 bases between them. The CDR3 is made up of 11 amino acids. Germline CDR1 reads MDHEN; CDR2 reads SYDVKM. This CDR3 reads CASTGNYGYTF. In DNA form, the CDR3 reads TGTGCCAGCACAGGGAACTATGGCTACACCTTC.

In its sample, this clone was seen a few times. The genes are TRBV6-5 and TRBJ2-5; D remains ambiguous. The germline V gene has CDR1 MNHEY and CDR2 SVGAGI. Trimming stripped 6 bases from V and 7 bases from J, with 15 bases between. The CDR3 is 13 amino acids. CDR3 DNA sequence: TGTGCCAGCAGAGACCATCTTCGCGGGACCCAGTACTTC. Its protein product is CASRDHLRGTQYF.

This chain connects TRBV2 to TRBJ2-5, with TRBD1 matching over 8 bases. The J call is doubtful: the DNA matches TRBJ2-7 better. CDR3 size: 15 residues. CDR1 is SNHLY, CDR2 FYNNEI, per germline. CDR3 region: CASRGPGTGFHEQYF. CDR3 in DNA: TGTGCCAGCAGAGGGCCCGGGACAGGTTTCCACGAGCAGTACTTC.

This clone was seen a handful of times. In nucleotides, the CDR3 is TGCAGCGTTGAAGATGCTGGACTACTGGGCACAGATACGCAGTATTTT. Its protein is CSVEDAGLLGTDTQYF. The rearrangement joins TRBV29-1 to TRBJ2-3, with D possibly TRBD2 on 6 matching bases. V was cut by 0 bases and J by 1 base, with 14 bases left in between. There are 16 residues in the CDR3. CDR1 and CDR2 (germline): SQVTM, ANQGSEA.